One sample yielded the 17 T cell receptor beta chains listed below, sequenced in a study of T cell changes during pregnancy in multiple sclerosis. Sequenced by immunoSEQ multiplex PCR; TCRdb stores in-frame clones only, minus some. The sample shows tens of thousands of clones, 85% to 90% of them seen only once. Sequencing used peripheral blood, obtained in the first trimester of pregnancy. Receptors were obtained from a female donor in good health, enrolled as a control in a pregnancy study.

The CDR3 sequence: CASSLRTSGYNEQFF. The CDR3 nucleotides are TGTGCCAGCAGCTTACGGACTAGCGGATACAATGAGCAGTTCTTC. V is TRBV7-2 and J is TRBJ2-1; 10 bases align to TRBD2. Germline trimming cut 2 bases from V and 4 bases from J; bases unmatched to any gene: 2. The germline CDR1 and CDR2 sequences are SGHTA and FQGNSA. CDR3 size: 15 residues.

V gene TRBV7-2 combines with J gene TRBJ2-5, with D possibly being TRBD2 (5 bases). Between the trimmed V and J ends, which lost 3 bases and 9 bases, there was a span of 20 bases. The CDR3 has 15 residues. Germline lookup yields CDR1 SGHTA and CDR2 FQGNSA. CDR3 sequence reads: CASSFDRSPGNPQYF. CDR3 coding DNA: TGTGCCAGCAGCTTTGATAGGAGTCCGGGGAACCCCCAGTACTTC.

The gene calls are TRBV7-2 and TRBJ2-5, with TRBD2 matching over 8 bases. With V trimmed by 5 bases and J by 2 bases, 7 bases remained unmatched. In germline, CDR1 is SGHTA, CDR2 FQGNSA. The CDR3 loop spans 15 amino acids. CDR3 amino acids: CASSPGGTRQETQYF. CDR3 bases: TGTGCCAGCAGCCCCGGGGGGACTAGACAAGAGACCCAGTACTTC.

This chain's CDR3 is CASSTLAGLGGIQYF. CDR3 coding DNA: TGTGCCAGCAGCACCTTAGCGGGGCTTGGCGGCATTCAGTACTTC. The V gene is TRBV7-6, the J gene TRBJ2-4; TRBD2 matches 8 bases. The CDR3 totals 15 residues. CDR1 and CDR2 from the germline V gene are SGHVS and FNYEAQ. The V segment lost 5 bases and the J segment 9 bases; nucleotides outside the gene matches: 12.

The genes are TRBV7-6 and TRBJ1-5; D is unresolved. The CDR3 contains 10 residues. Trimming stripped 8 bases from V and 6 bases from J, with 5 bases between. The germline gives CDR1 SGHVS, CDR2 FNYEAQ. CDR3 sequence reads: CASPGQPQHF. The CDR3 coding sequence is TGTGCCAGCCCCGGTCAGCCCCAGCATTTT.

V usage is TRBV5-1 and J usage is TRBJ2-1; the D gene is possibly TRBD2 (6 bases). Germline CDR1 reads SGHRS; CDR2 reads YFSETQ. The CDR3 consists of 15 residues. Deletions cut 0 bases from V and 4 bases from J, with 11 bases between. As DNA, the CDR3 is TGCGCCAGCAGCTTGGGAAATAGCGGTTACAATGAGCAGTTCTTC. Amino acid sequence: CASSLGNSGYNEQFF.

V and J are TRBV18 and TRBJ2-1; D perhaps matches TRBD2 (5 bases). This CDR3 comprises 16 residues. V lost 3 bases, J lost 3 bases, and 15 bases lay in between. CDR1 is KGHSH, CDR2 LQKENI, per germline. CDR3 coding DNA: TGTGCCAGCTCACCTTCGGCGGACTTGAACTACAATGAGCAGTTCTTC. It codes for CASSPSADLNYNEQFF.

The chain has TRBV5-1 and TRBJ1-6, with 7 bases lining up with TRBD1. CDR1 SGHRS and CDR2 YFSETQ come from the germline V gene. Losses at the gene ends were 5 bases for V and 6 bases for J; bases not matched to a gene: 11. CDR3 length equals 16 residues. This CDR3 is CASRQGGHLVNSPLHF. In DNA, the CDR3 is TGCGCCAGCAGGCAGGGGGGCCATCTAGTTAATTCACCCCTCCACTTT.

The chain has TRBV7-2 and TRBJ2-3; 7 bases match TRBD1. The CDR3 runs to 15 residues. The V and J ends lost 4 bases and 3 bases, in that order; junction bases with no gene match: 7. Germline CDR1 reads SGHTA; CDR2 reads FQGNSA. CDR3 sequence reads: CASSSGGRATDTQYF. CDR3 bases: TGTGCCAGCAGCTCAGGGGGACGGGCAACAGATACGCAGTATTTT.

The chain uses TRBV7-2 and TRBJ2-5, with D unclear. Per germline, CDR1 SGHTA and CDR2 FQGNSA. The length of the CDR3 is 14 residues. V was cut by 5 bases and J by 5 bases, with 15 bases left in between. DNA for the CDR3: TGTGCCAGCAGCCTAGGGCCACTCGGGGAGACCCAGTACTTC. This sequence encodes CASSLGPLGETQYF.

The CDR3 coding sequence is TGCGCCAGCAGTAAACAGGGTGGGACTGAAGCTTTCTTT. Its protein is CASSKQGGTEAFF. V usage is TRBV10-2 and J usage is TRBJ1-1; D possibly corresponds to TRBD1 (6 bases). Germline-derived CDR1 and CDR2 are WSHSY and SAAADI. Deletions cut 5 bases from V and 5 bases from J, with 12 bases between. CDR3 size: 13 residues.

With respect to this clone: The junction does not match germline at one end; this may be a read error. This chain connects TRBV5-1 to TRBJ2-7, with 7 bases aligning to TRBD1. In germline, CDR1 is SGHRS, CDR2 YFSETQ. CDR3 length: 15 amino acids. The CDR3 nucleotides are TGCGCCAGCAGCCCGACGGTTGGGAGACAGGGCGAGCAGTGCTTC. Its translation: CASSPTVGRQGEQCF.

The chain uses TRBV4-1 and TRBJ1-3, with TRBD1 identical over 9 bases. The CDR3 spans 16 residues. V dropped 4 bases and J dropped 0; count of bases not matched to a gene: 4. In germline, CDR1 is MGHRA, CDR2 YSYEKL. In nucleotides, the CDR3 is TGCGCCAGCAGCCTCCGGGACAGGGACTCTGGAAACACCATATATTTT. Translated, it gives CASSLRDRDSGNTIYF.

The V call is TRBV7-9, the J call TRBJ2-7; D perhaps matches TRBD2 (5 bases). Germline-derived CDR1 and CDR2 are SEHNR and FQNEAQ (reference sequence). The CDR3 totals 17 residues. V lost 1 base and J lost 1, with 17 bases in between. The CDR3 sequence is CASSLEVGTPGSYEQYF. CDR3 bases: TGTGCCAGCAGCTTAGAAGTCGGTACCCCGGGGTCCTACGAGCAGTACTTC.

The chain links TRBV7-8 to TRBJ1-2; 10 bases map to TRBD1. The trim removed 1 base at V and 5 bases at J, leaving 10 bases unmatched. Germline values: CDR1 SGHVS, CDR2 FQNEAQ. This CDR3 is built from 17 residues. CDR3 nucleotide sequence: TGTGCCAGCAGCTTAGGGACAGGGGGTCCCTTGGGATATGGCTACACCTTC. It translates to CASSLGTGGPLGYGYTF.

The chain has TRBV19 and TRBJ1-3; 7 positions agree with TRBD1. CDR3 length: 16 residues. CDR1 is LNHDA, CDR2 SQIVND, per germline (reference sequence). J was trimmed by 0 bases and V by 3 bases; bases with no gene match: 5. Written as DNA, the CDR3 is TGTGCCAGTAGTATCGGACAGGCGTACTCTGGAAACACCATATATTTT. Translated, it gives CASSIGQAYSGNTIYF.

The CDR3 sequence is CASSVTGDSNQPQHF. In DNA form, the CDR3 reads TGTGCCAGCAGCGTCACCGGGGATAGCAATCAGCCCCAGCATTTT. The chain has TRBV9 and TRBJ1-5; D unresolved. The CDR3 spans 15 residues. V dropped 2 bases and J dropped 0 bases, with 9 bases sitting between them. Germline assignment: CDR1 SGDLS and CDR2 YYNGEE.